The rows below give T cell receptor beta chains drawn from one sample of a study of T cell responses to AZD1222 COVID-19 vaccine. TCRdb's copy holds only in-frame clones and misses some; the assay was immunoSEQ multiplex PCR. Among 100,000 to 150,000 clones, over 70% were seen once, and the ten largest hold around 6.1%. The starting material was peripheral blood, obtained on day 0 of AZD1222 vaccination. These receptor sequences come from an adult in good health. CDR3s leave out the opening cysteine and the closing phenylalanine or tryptophan.

v_gene: TRBV11-3
j_gene: TRBJ1-4
CDR3aa: ASSLGERRKLF

v_gene: TRBV27
j_gene: TRBJ1-1
CDR3aa: ASSLSLGRQFDTEAF

v_gene: TRBV29-1
j_gene: TRBJ1-3
CDR3aa: SVVGQDGNTIY

v_gene: TRBV18
j_gene: TRBJ1-4
CDR3aa: ASSHRRGTNEKLF

v_gene: TRBV4-1
j_gene: TRBJ2-2
CDR3aa: ASSQATGRYTGELF

v_gene: TRBV5-6
j_gene: TRBJ2-5
CDR3aa: ASSLFKETQY

v_gene: TRBV11-3
j_gene: TRBJ1-1
CDR3aa: ASSLWRTEAF

v_gene: TRBV7-9
j_gene: TRBJ1-1
CDR3aa: ASSLTGGTEAF

v_gene: TRBV2
j_gene: TRBJ1-2
CDR3aa: ASRFGPQGSSGYT

v_gene: TRBV18
j_gene: TRBJ2-5
CDR3aa: ASSPRGEETQY

v_gene: TRBV19
j_gene: TRBJ2-1
CDR3aa: ASRRGVETSSYNEQF

v_gene: TRBV6-2/TRBV6-3
j_gene: TRBJ2-7
CDR3aa: ASSQSGQGGSYEQY

v_gene: TRBV2
j_gene: TRBJ2-2
CDR3aa: ASSGVGRIANTGELF

v_gene: TRBV4-2
j_gene: TRBJ2-1
CDR3aa: ASSQLANEQF

v_gene: TRBV6-1
j_gene: TRBJ1-2
CDR3aa: ASSGGQGVIKYGYT

v_gene: TRBV2
j_gene: TRBJ1-5
CDR3aa: ATGQGWDQPQH

v_gene: TRBV4-3
j_gene: TRBJ2-3
CDR3aa: ASSNGGGSTDTQY

v_gene: TRBV3-1/TRBV3-2
j_gene: TRBJ2-6
CDR3aa: ASSQDSAGANVLT

v_gene: TRBV7-8
j_gene: TRBJ2-1
CDR3aa: ASSPAGGATYNEQF

v_gene: TRBV5-1
j_gene: TRBJ2-5
CDR3aa: ASSLVAGIPGETQY

v_gene: TRBV3-1/TRBV3-2
j_gene: TRBJ2-2
CDR3aa: APGSWPTSEVNTGELF

v_gene: TRBV5-1
j_gene: TRBJ1-2
CDR3aa: ASSPEGGAGYT

v_gene: TRBV5-8
j_gene: TRBJ1-5
CDR3aa: ASSLWQGENQPQH

v_gene: TRBV28
j_gene: TRBJ1-6
CDR3aa: ASSSGDSNSPLH

v_gene: TRBV7-3
j_gene: TRBJ1-1
CDR3aa: ASSPLGQGRNTEAF

v_gene: TRBV7-2
j_gene: TRBJ2-1
CDR3aa: ASKASSYNEQF

v_gene: TRBV7-7
j_gene: TRBJ2-5
CDR3aa: ASSPTGVETQY

v_gene: TRBV5-1
j_gene: TRBJ1-5
CDR3aa: ASSFGEGNQPQH

v_gene: TRBV7-8
j_gene: TRBJ1-1
CDR3aa: ASSLGPQGTEAF

v_gene: TRBV11-3
j_gene: TRBJ2-7
CDR3aa: ASTNKGTYEQY

v_gene: TRBV3-1/TRBV3-2
j_gene: TRBJ2-5
CDR3aa: ASSQVNQGIRETQY

v_gene: TRBV5-1
j_gene: TRBJ2-1
CDR3aa: ASSLGSLNPYNEQF

v_gene: TRBV5-1
j_gene: TRBJ2-2
CDR3aa: ASTLGLAGGTGELF

v_gene: TRBV5-4
j_gene: TRBJ1-4
CDR3aa: ASSLGNGFEKLF

v_gene: TRBV23-1
j_gene: TRBJ1-5
CDR3aa: ASSEGDPWLNQPQH

v_gene: TRBV5-1
j_gene: TRBJ2-3
CDR3aa: ASTSSGTVALPRWH

v_gene: TRBV11-1
j_gene: TRBJ1-1
CDR3aa: ASSLAEGAWTF

v_gene: TRBV7-2
j_gene: TRBJ2-7
CDR3aa: ASSSLGLFPYEQY

v_gene: TRBV3-1/TRBV3-2
j_gene: TRBJ1-4
CDR3aa: ASSQRRAGGEKLF

v_gene: TRBV29-1
j_gene: TRBJ1-2
CDR3aa: STEGVSGTGIGYT

v_gene: TRBV10-3
j_gene: TRBJ2-7
CDR3aa: AISESGGQFGKQY

v_gene: TRBV27
j_gene: TRBJ2-2
CDR3aa: ASSLVTGELF

v_gene: TRBV28
j_gene: TRBJ1-2
CDR3aa: ASSLRAMGVGYT

v_gene: TRBV30
j_gene: TRBJ2-1
CDR3aa: AWNYVGRGLYNEQF

v_gene: TRBV19
j_gene: TRBJ1-3
CDR3aa: ASSPAGLGNTIY

v_gene: TRBV7-3
j_gene: TRBJ1-3
CDR3aa: ASSLKRGTGNTIY

v_gene: TRBV28
j_gene: TRBJ1-6
CDR3aa: ASSWGQEWESPLH

v_gene: TRBV27
j_gene: TRBJ2-7
CDR3aa: ASSLSRASSEQY

v_gene: TRBV11-1
j_gene: TRBJ1-6
CDR3aa: ASSLDRDNNSPLH

v_gene: TRBV19
j_gene: TRBJ2-7
CDR3aa: ASSTQSRDISYEQY

v_gene: TRBV29-1
j_gene: TRBJ1-3
CDR3aa: SVATSGNTIY

v_gene: TRBV11-2
j_gene: TRBJ1-6
CDR3aa: ASRRPGSYNSPLH

v_gene: TRBV11-3
j_gene: TRBJ2-3
CDR3aa: ASSLDYGVAGVPDTQY